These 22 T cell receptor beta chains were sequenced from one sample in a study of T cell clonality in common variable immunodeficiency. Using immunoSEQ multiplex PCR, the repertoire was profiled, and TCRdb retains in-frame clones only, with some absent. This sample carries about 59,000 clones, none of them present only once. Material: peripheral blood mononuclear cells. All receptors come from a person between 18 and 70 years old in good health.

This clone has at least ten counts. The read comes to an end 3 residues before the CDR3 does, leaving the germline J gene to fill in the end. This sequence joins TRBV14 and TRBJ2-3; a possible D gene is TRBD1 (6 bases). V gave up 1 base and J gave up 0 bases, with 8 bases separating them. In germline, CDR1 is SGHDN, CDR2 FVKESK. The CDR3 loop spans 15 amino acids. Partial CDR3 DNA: TGTGCCAGCAGCCAAGGACAGGTCAGCACAGATACG. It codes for CASSQGQVSTDT. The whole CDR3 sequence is CASSQGQVSTDTQYF.

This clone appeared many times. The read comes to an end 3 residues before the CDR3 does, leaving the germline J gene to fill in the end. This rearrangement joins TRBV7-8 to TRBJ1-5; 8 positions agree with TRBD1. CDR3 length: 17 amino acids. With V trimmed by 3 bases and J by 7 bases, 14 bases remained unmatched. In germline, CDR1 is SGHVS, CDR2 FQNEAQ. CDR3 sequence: CASSFAITDRGGQPQHF. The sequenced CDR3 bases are TGTGCCAGCAGCTTCGCAATCACCGACAGGGGTGGCCAGCCC.

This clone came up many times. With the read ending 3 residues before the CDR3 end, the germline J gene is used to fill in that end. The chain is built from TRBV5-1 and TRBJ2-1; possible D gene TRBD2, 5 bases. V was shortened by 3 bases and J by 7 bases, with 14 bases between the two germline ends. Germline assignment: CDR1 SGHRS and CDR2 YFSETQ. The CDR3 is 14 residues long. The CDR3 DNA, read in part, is TGCGCCAGCAGCTGGGGTACTAGTGGTAATGAG. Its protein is CASSWGTSGNE. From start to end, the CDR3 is CASSWGTSGNEQFF.

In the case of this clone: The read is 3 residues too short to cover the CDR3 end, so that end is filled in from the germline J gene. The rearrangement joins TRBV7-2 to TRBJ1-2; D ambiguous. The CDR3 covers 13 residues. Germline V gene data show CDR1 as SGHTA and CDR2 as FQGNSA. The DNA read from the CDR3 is TGTGCCAGCAGCTTAGGTACCAACAATGAC. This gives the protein CASSLGTNND. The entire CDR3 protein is CASSLGTNNDYTF.

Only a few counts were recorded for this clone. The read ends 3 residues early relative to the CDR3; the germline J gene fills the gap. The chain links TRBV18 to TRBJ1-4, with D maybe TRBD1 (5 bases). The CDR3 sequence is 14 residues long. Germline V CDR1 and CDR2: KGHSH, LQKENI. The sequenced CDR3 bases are TGTGCCAGCTCTCTATACTCTGGGGCCAACGTA. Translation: CASSLYSGANV. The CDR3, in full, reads CASSLYSGANVLFF.

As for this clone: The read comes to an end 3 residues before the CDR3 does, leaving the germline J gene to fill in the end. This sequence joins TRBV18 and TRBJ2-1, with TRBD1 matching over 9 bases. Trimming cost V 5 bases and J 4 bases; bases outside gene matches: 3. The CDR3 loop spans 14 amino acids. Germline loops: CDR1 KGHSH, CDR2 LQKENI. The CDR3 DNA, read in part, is TGTGCCAGCTCAAGGGACAGGGTTTACAATGAG. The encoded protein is CASSRDRVYNE. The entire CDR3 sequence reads CASSRDRVYNEQFF. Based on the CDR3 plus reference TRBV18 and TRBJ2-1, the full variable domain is NAGVMQNPRHLVRRRGQEARLRCSPMKGHSHVYWYRQLPEEGLKFMVYLQKENIIDESGMPKERFSAEFPKEGPSILRIQQVVRGDSAAYFCASSRDRVYNEQFFGPGTRLTVL.

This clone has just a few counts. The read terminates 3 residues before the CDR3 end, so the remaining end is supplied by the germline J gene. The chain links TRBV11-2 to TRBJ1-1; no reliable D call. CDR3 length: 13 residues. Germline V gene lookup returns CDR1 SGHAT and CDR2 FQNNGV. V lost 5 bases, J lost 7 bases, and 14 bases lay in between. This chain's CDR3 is CASSPQTSIEAFF. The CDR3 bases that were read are TGTGCCAGCAGCCCCCAGACTAGCATTGAA.

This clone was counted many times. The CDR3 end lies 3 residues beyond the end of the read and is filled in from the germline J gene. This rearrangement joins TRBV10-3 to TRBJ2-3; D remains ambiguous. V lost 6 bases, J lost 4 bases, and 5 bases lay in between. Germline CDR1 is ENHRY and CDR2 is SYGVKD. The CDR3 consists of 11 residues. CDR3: CAISLADTQYF. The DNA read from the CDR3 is TGTGCCATCAGCTTAGCAGATACG.

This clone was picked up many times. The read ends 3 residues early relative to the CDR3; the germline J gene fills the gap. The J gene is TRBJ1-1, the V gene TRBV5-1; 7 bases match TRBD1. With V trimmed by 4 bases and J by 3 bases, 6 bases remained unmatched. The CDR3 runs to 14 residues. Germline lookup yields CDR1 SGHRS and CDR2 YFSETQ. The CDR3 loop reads CASSPKGADTEAFF. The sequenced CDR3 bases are TGCGCCAGCAGCCCCAAGGGGGCCGACACTGAA.

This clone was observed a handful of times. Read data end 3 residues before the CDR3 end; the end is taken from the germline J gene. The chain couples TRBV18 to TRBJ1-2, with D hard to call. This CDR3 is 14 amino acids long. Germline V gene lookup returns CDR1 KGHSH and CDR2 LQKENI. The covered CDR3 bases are TGTGCCAGCTCACCGTTATCTGGGCTCGACGAC. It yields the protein CASSPLSGLDD. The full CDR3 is CASSPLSGLDDYTF. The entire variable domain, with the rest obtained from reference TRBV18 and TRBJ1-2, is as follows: NAGVMQNPRHLVRRRGQEARLRCSPMKGHSHVYWYRQLPEEGLKFMVYLQKENIIDESGMPKERFSAEFPKEGPSILRIQQVVRGDSAAYFCASSPLSGLDDYTFGSGTRLTVV.

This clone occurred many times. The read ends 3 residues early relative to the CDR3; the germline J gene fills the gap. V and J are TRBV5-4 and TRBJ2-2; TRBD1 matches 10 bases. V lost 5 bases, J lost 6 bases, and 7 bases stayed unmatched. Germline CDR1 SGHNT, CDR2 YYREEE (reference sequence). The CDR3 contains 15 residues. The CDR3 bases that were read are TGTGCCAGCAGTCCCGGGACAGGGGAACCCGGGGAG. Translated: CASSPGTGEPGE. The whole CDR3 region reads CASSPGTGEPGELFF. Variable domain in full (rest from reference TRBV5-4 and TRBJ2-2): ETGVTQSPTHLIKTRGQQVTLRCSSQSGHNTVSWYQQALGQGPQFIFQYYREEENGRGNFPPRFSGLQFPNYSSELNVNALELDDSALYLCASSPGTGEPGELFFGEGSRLTVL.

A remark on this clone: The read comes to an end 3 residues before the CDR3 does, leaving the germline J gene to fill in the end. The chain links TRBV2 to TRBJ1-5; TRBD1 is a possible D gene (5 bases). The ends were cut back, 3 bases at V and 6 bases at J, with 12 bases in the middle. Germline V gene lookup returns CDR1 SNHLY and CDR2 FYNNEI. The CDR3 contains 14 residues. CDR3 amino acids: CASSEGRAGQPQHF. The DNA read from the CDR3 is TGTGCCAGCAGTGAGGGCAGGGCAGGTCAGCCC.

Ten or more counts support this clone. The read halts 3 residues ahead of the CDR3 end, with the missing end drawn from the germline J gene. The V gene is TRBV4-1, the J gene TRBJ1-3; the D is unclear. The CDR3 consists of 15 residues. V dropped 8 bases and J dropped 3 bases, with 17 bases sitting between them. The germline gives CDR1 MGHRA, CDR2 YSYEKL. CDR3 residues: CASALALLYGNTIYF. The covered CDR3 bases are TGCGCCAGCGCTCTCGCCCTTCTCTATGGAAACACC.

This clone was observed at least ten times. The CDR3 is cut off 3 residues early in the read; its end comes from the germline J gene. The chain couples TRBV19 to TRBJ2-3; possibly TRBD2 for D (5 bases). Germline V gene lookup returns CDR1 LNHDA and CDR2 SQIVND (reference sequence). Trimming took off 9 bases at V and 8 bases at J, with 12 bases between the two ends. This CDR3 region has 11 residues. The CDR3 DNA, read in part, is TGTGCCAGCCAGGCGGGTGGTACG. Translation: CASQAGGT. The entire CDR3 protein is CASQAGGTQYF. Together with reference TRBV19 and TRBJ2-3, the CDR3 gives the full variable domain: DGGITQSPKYLFRKEGQNVTLSCEQNLNHDAMYWYRQDPGQGLRLIYYSQIVNDFQKGDIAEGYSVSREKKESFPLTVTSAQKNPTAFYLCASQAGGTQYFGPGTRLTVL.

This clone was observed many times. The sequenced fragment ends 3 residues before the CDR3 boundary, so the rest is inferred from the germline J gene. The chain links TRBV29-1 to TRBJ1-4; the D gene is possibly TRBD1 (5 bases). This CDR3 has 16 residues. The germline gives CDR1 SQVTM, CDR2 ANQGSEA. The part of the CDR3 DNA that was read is TGCAGCGTTGAAGATGGCGTCACCTCTGGGGCCAACGTA. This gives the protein CSVEDGVTSGANV. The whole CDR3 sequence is CSVEDGVTSGANVLFF.

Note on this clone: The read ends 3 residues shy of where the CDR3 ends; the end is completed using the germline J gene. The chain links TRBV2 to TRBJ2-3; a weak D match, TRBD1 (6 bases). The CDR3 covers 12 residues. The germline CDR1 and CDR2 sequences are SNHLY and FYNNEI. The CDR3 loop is CASSVRGETQYF. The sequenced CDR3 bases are TGTGCCAGCAGTGTCAGGGGAGAGACG.

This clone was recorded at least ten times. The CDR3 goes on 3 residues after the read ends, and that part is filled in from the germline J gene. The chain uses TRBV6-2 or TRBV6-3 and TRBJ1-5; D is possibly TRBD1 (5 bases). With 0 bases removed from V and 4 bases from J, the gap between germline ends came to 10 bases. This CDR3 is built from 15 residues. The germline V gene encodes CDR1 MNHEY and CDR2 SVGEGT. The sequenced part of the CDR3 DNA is TGTGCCAGCAGTTACTCTGGTGGGGGGAATCAGCCC. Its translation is CASSYSGGGNQP. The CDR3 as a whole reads CASSYSGGGNQPQHF.

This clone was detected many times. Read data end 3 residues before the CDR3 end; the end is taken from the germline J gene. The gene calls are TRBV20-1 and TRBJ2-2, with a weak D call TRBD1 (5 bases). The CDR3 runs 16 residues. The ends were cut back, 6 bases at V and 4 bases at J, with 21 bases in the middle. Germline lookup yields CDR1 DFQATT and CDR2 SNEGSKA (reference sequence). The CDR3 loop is CSARRSAGPGTGELFF. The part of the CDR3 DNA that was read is TGCAGTGCCCGAAGGTCGGCAGGGCCGGGCACCGGGGAG.

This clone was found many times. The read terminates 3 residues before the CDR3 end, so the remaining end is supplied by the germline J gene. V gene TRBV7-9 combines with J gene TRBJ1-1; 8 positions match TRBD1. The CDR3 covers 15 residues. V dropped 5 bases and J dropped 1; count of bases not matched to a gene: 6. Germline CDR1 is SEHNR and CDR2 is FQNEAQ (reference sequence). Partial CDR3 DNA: TGTGCCAGCAGCACAGGACAGGGCTGGAACACTGAA. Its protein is CASSTGQGWNTE. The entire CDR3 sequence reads CASSTGQGWNTEAFF.

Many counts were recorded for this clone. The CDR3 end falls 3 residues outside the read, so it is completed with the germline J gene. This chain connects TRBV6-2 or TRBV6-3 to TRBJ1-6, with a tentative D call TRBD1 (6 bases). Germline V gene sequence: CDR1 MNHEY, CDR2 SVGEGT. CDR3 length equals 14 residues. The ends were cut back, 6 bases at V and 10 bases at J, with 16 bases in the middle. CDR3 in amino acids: CASRPNDRRSPLHF. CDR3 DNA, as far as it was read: TGTGCCAGCAGACCGAACGACAGGCGGTCACCC.

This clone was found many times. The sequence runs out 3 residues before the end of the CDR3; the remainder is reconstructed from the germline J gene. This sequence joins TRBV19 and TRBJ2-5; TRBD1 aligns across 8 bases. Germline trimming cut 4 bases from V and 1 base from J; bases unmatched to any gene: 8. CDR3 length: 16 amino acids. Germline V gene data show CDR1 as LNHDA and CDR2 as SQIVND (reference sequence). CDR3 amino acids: CASSTGQGGGQETQYF. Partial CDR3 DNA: TGTGCCAGTAGTACCGGACAGGGTGGGGGCCAAGAGACC.

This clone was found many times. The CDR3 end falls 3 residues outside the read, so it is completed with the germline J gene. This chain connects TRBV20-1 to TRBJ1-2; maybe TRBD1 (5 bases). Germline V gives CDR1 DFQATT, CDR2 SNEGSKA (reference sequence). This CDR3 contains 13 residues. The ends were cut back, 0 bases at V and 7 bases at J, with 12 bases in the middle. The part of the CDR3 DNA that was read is TGCAGTGCTAGAGAAGGCCCCGGGGGTGGC. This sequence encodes CSAREGPGGG. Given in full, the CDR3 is CSAREGPGGGYTF.